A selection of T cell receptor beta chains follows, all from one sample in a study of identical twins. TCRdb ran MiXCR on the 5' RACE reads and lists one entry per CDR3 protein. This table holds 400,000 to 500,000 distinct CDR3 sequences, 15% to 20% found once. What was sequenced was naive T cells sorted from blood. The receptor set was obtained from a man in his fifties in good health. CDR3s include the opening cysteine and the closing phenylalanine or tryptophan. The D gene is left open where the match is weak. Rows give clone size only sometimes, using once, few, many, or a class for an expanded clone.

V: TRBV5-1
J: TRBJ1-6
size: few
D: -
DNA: TGCGCCAGCAGCTCTACTCCGGGGAGAGGGGGAAGTTCTCCCCTCCACTTT
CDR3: CASSSTPGRGGSSPLHF

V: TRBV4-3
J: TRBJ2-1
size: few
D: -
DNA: TGCGCCAGCAGCCAAGGCACAAATGAGCAGTTCTTC
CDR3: CASSQGTNEQFF

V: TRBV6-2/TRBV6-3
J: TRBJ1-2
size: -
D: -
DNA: TGTGCCAGCAGTTCGACCGGGGCCCTAGGGGGCTACACCTTC
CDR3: CASSSTGALGGYTF

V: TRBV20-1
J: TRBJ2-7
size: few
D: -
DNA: TGCAGTGCTAGAGGTTTGGGGGGCGCCTCCTACGAGCAGTACTTC
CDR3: CSARGLGGASYEQYF

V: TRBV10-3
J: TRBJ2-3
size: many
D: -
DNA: TGTGCCATCAGTCCCGGATCTGGGGATACGCAGTATTTT
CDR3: CAISPGSGDTQYF

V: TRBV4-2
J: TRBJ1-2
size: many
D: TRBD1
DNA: TGTGCCAGCAGCCAAGTAATCAAGGACAGGGGGCCAGATGGCTACACCTTC
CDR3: CASSQVIKDRGPDGYTF

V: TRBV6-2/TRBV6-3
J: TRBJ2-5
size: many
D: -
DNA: TGTGCCAGCAGTTGGGGTCCTCACTCCGAGACCCAGTACTTC
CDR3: CASSWGPHSETQYF

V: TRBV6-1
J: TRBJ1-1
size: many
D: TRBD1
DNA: TGTGCCAGCAGTCTTTCCAGGGACAGGAGGAACACTGAAGCTTTCTTT
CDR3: CASSLSRDRRNTEAFF

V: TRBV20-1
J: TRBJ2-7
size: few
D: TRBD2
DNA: TGCAGTGCTAGAGATTCGGCGGGAGGGAGCTACGAGCAGTACTTC
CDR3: CSARDSAGGSYEQYF

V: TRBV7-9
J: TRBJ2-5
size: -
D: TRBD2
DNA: TGTGCCAGCAGCCCAAGAGCTAGCGGGATTCGCGAAGAGACCCAGTACTTC
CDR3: CASSPRASGIREETQYF

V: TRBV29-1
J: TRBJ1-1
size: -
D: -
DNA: TGCAGCGTATGGGACCCGTTGAACACTGAAGCTTTCTTT
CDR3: CSVWDPLNTEAFF

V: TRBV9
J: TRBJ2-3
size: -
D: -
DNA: TGTGCCAGCAGCGTGGGACTCAGAATTACTAGCACAGATACGCAGTATTTT
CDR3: CASSVGLRITSTDTQYF

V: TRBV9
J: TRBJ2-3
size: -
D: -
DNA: TGTGCCAGCGCCTTAGACCGAAGCACAGATACGCAGTATTTT
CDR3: CASALDRSTDTQYF

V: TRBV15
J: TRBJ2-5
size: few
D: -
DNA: TGTGCCACCAGCAGAGGGCACAGCCAAGAGACCCAGTACTTC
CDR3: CATSRGHSQETQYF

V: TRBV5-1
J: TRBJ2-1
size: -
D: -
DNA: TGCGCCAGCAGGGTTGCTTCGAGCTCCTACAATGAGCAGTTCTTC
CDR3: CASRVASSSYNEQFF

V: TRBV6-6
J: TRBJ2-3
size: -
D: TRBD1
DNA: TGTGCCAGCAGTTCCGGGACAGGGGGCAAGTATTTT
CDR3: CASSSGTGGKYF

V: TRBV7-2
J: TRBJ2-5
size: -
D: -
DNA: TGTGCCAGCAGCCGACGACAAAACCAAGAGACCCAGTACTTC
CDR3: CASSRRQNQETQYF

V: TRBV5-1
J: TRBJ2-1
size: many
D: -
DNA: TGCGCCAGCAGCTTGGCCGGTGAAGGCTACAATGAGCAGTTCTTC
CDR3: CASSLAGEGYNEQFF

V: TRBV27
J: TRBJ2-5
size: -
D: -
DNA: TGTGCCAGCAGTAGAAGATGGGGAGGAGAGACCCAGTACTTC
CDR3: CASSRRWGGETQYF

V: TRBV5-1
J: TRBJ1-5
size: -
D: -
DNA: TGCGCCAGCAGCGCGGACAGCCCCCGAAGCAATCAGCCCCAGCATTTT
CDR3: CASSADSPRSNQPQHF

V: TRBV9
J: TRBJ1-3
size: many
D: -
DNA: TGTGCCAGCAGCCCCATGGGGAGGGCAGGATCGGGAAACACCATATATTTT
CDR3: CASSPMGRAGSGNTIYF

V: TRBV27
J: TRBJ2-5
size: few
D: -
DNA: TGTGCCAGCAGCAGGCAGGGGAATCAAGAGACCCAGTACTTC
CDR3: CASSRQGNQETQYF

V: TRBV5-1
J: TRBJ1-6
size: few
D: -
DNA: TGCGCCAGCAGCTTGGCTTGGGCTGCTGCCCTCCACTTT
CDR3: CASSLAWAAALHF

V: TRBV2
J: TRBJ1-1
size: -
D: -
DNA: TGTGCCAGCAGTGGGACTCTGGCTGAAGCTTTCTTT
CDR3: CASSGTLAEAFF

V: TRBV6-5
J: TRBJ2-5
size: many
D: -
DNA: TGTGCCAGCAGTTACGGACAGTACCAAGAGACCCAGTACTTC
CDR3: CASSYGQYQETQYF

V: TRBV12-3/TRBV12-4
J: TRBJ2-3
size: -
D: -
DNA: TGTGCCAGCAGTCCCCGGGCAGGACCAACAGATACGCAGTATTTT
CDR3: CASSPRAGPTDTQYF

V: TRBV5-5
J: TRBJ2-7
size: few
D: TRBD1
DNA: TGTGCCAGCAGCCAACAGGGGGCCACCTACGAGCAGTACTTC
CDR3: CASSQQGATYEQYF

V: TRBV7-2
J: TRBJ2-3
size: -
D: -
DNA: TGTGCCAGCAGTTTAAACGACAGGATAAGCACAGATACGCAGTATTTT
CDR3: CASSLNDRISTDTQYF

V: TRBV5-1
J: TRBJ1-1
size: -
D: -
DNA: TGCGCCAGCAGCTTGGCCTTGGGGGCGGGAGGTCACTCTGAAGCTTTCTTT
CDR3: CASSLALGAGGHSEAFF

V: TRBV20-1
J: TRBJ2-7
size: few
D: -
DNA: TGCAGTGCTAGCAGAGGGCCCTACGAGCAGTACTTC
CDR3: CSASRGPYEQYF

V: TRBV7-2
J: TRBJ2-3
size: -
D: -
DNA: TGTGCCAGCAGCTTACCAACCACAGATACGCAGTATTTT
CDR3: CASSLPTTDTQYF

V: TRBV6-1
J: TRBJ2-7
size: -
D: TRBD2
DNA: TGTGCCAGCATCAAGAGCGGGAGGCCCTACGAGCAGTACTTC
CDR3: CASIKSGRPYEQYF

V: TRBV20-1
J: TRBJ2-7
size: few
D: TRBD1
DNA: TGCAGTGCCTTCCCGGGACAGGGGTGGTACGAGCAGTACTTC
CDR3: CSAFPGQGWYEQYF

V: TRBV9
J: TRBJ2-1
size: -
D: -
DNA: TGTGCCAGCAGCGTTTTTCAGGGTTCCTACAATGAGCAGTTCTTC
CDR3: CASSVFQGSYNEQFF

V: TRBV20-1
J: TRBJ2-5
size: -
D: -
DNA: TGCAGTGCTAGAGATCAACGGCAAGAAGAGACCCAGTACTTC
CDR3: CSARDQRQEETQYF

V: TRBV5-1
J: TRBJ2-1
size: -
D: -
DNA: TGCGCCAGCAGCTTAGGGGACCCTTACAATGAGCAGTTCTTC
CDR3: CASSLGDPYNEQFF

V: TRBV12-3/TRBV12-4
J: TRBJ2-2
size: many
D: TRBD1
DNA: TGTGCCAGCAGTTACCGGGACAGCGCCGGGGAGCTGTTTTTT
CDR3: CASSYRDSAGELFF

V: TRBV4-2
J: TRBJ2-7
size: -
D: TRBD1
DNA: TGTGCCAGCAGCCAGGCTTATAGACAGGGGAGAGCCTACGAGCAGTACTTC
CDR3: CASSQAYRQGRAYEQYF

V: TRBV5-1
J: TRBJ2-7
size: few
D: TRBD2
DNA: TGCGCCAGCAGCGTAATGAAAGGCGGGGGGTCTACCTACGAGCAGTACTTC
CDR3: CASSVMKGGGSTYEQYF

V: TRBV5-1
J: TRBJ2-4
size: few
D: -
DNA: TGCGCCAGCAGCTTTGGCGGGGTCATTCAGTACTTC
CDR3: CASSFGGVIQYF

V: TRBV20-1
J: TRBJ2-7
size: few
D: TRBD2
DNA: TGCAGTGCTAGAATTATAGCGGGCCGCTACGAGCAGTACTTC
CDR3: CSARIIAGRYEQYF

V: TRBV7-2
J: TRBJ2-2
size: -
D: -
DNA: TGTGCCAGCAGCCCCTATGCCGGGGAGCTGTTTTTT
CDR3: CASSPYAGELFF

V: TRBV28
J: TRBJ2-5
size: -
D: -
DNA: TGTGCCAGCAGTTTATCACGACTTCTTGGGAGCTGGGAGACCCAGTACTTC
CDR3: CASSLSRLLGSWETQYF

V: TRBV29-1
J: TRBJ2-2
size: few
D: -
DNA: TGCAGCGTTGAGTTTGGTACATCGTACACCGGGGAGCTGTTTTTT
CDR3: CSVEFGTSYTGELFF

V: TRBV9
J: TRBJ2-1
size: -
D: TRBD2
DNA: TGTGCCAGCAGCGTAGGGACTAGCGGATCCTACAATGAGCAGTTCTTC
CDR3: CASSVGTSGSYNEQFF